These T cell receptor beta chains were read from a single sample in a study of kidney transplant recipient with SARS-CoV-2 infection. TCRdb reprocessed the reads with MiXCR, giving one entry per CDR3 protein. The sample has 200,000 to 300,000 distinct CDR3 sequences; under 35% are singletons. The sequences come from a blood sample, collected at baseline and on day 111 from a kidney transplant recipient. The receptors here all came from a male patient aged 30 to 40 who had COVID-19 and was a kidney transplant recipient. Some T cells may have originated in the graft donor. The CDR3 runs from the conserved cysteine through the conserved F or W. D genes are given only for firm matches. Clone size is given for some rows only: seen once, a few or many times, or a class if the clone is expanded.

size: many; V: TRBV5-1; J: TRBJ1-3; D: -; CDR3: CASSLDQSGNTIYF; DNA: TGCGCCAGCAGCTTGGATCAGTCTGGAAACACCATATATTTT
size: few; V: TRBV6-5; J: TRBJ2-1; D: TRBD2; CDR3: CASRAGLAAYNEQFF; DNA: TGTGCCAGCAGAGCTGGACTAGCGGCCTACAATGAGCAGTTCTTC
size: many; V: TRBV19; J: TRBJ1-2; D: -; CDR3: CASSCAWTNRKTYGYTF; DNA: TGTGCCAGTAGTTGTGCTTGGACAAATCGAAAGACCTATGGCTACACCTTC
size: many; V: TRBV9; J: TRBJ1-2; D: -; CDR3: CASSTLGMSPGGYTF; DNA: TGTGCCAGCAGCACCCTGGGGATGAGTCCAGGAGGCTACACCTTC
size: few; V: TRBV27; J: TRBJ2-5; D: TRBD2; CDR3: CASKLAGEETQYF; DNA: TGTGCCAGCAAGCTAGCGGGCGAAGAGACCCAGTACTTC
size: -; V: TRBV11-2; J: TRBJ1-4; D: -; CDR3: CASSLSPGGDLTREKLFF; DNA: TGTGCCAGCAGCTTGTCCCCCGGGGGGGACTTAACTAGAGAAAAACTGTTTTTT
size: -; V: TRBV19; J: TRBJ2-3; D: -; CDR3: CTSSIVLTDTQYF; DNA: TGTACCAGTAGTATAGTCCTAACAGATACGCAGTATTTT
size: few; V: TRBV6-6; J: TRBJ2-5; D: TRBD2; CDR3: CASSEELAGGRETQYF; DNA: TGTGCCAGCAGTGAAGAACTAGCGGGAGGTCGGGAGACCCAGTACTTC
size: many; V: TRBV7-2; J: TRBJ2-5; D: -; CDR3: CASSLGAAQETQYF; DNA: TGTGCCAGCAGCTTAGGAGCTGCCCAAGAGACCCAGTACTTC
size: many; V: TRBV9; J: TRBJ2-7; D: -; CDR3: CASSRNTAGGEQYF; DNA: TGTGCCAGCAGCCGTAACACAGCCGGCGGCGAGCAGTACTTC
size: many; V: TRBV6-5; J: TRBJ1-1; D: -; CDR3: CASSYDLRDPGTEAFF; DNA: TGTGCCAGCAGTTACGATCTGAGGGACCCGGGAACTGAAGCTTTCTTT
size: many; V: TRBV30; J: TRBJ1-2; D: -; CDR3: CAWKHLRYRKTYGYTF; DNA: TGTGCCTGGAAACATTTGCGTTATAGAAAGACCTATGGCTACACCTTC
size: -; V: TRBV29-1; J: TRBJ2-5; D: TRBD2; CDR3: CSAVTSGSTETQYF; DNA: TGCAGCGCTGTGACTAGCGGGAGTACGGAGACCCAGTACTTC
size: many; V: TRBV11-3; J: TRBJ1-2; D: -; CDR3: CASSDTSDLGKTYGYTF; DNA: TGTGCCAGCAGCGATACCAGCGATCTCGGAAAGACCTATGGCTACACCTTC
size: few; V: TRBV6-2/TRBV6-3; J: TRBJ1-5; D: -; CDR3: CASRDYTQGQPQHF; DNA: TGTGCCAGCAGGGACTATACCCAGGGACAGCCCCAGCATTTT
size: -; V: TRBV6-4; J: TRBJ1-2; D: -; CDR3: CASSRAPSHGKTYGYAF; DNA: TGTGCCAGCAGTAGAGCTCCCTCACACGGAAAGACCTATGGCTACGCCTTC
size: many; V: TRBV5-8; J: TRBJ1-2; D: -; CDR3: CASQNYHPRKTYGYTF; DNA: TGTGCCAGCCAGAATTATCATCCACGAAAGACCTATGGCTACACCTTC
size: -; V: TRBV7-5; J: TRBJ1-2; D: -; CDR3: CISVPEAAAEVGKAYGYTF; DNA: -
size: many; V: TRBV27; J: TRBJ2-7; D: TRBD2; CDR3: CASSLSGRPSGNTYEQYF; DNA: TGTGCCAGCAGTTTAAGCGGTAGGCCTAGCGGGAACACCTACGAGCAGTACTTC
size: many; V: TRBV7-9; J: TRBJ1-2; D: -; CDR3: CASSWVGYHGKTYGYTF; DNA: TGTGCCAGCAGCTGGGTTGGATACCATGGAAAGACCTATGGCTACACCTTC
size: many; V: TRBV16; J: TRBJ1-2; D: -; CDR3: CASSPMAVVRKTYGYTF; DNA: TGTGCCAGCAGCCCTATGGCGGTCGTTAGAAAGACCTATGGCTACACCTTC
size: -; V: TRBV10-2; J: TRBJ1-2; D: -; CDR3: CASSVVDTSRQTYGYTF; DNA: TGCGCCAGCAGTGTAGTTGACACTTCCAGACAGACCTATGGCTACACCTTC
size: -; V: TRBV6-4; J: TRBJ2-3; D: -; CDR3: CASSDSTEGGTDTQYF; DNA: TGTGCCAGCAGTGACTCGACTGAGGGGGGCACAGATACGCAGTATTTT
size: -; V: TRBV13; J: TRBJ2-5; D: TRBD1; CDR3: CTSSLGGRQGAETQYF; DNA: TGTACCAGCAGCTTAGGAGGGCGACAGGGGGCTGAGACCCAGTACTTC
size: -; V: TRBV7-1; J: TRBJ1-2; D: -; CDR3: CAGSVLIHEGKTYGYTF; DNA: TGTGCCGGCAGCGTCTTAATTCACGAGGGAAAGACCTATGGCTACACCTTC
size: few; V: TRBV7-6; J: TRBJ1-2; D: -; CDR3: CASSIWCESRKTYGYTF; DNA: TGTGCCAGCAGCATCTGGTGTGAATCTCGAAAGACCTATGGCTACACCTTC
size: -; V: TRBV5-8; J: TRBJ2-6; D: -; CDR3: CASAIIHPHKVGLPTF; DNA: TGTGCCAGCGCAATAATTCATCCACACAAAGTCGGGCTCCCGACTTTC
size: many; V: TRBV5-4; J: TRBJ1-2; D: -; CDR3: CASSITVPGKTYGYTF; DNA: TGTGCCAGCAGCATCACCGTACCAGGAAAGACCTATGGCTACACCTTC
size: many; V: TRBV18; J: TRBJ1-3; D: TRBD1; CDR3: CASSAPVTGGRGNTIYF; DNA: TGTGCCAGCTCAGCCCCCGTGACAGGGGGCCGTGGAAACACCATATATTTT
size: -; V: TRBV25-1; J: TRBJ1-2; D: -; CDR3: CASSNCIELGKTYGYTF; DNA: TGTGCCAGCAGTAATTGCATAGAACTGGGAAAGACCTATGGCTACACCTTC
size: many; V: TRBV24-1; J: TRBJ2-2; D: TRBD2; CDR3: CATHGGDGRTGELFF; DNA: TGTGCCACCCATGGTGGGGACGGGAGGACCGGGGAGCTGTTTTTT
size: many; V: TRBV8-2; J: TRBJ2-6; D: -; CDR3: CGSTSRITQSRANVLTF; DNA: TGTGGCAGTACTTCCAGGATAACACAAAGTCGGGCCAACGTCCTGACTTTC
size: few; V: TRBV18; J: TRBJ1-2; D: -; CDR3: CASSPQGGEPANYGYTF; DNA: TGTGCCAGCTCACCACAGGGGGGTGAACCAGCTAACTATGGCTACACCTTC
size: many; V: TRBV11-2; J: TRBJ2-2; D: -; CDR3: CASSLSRGARNTGELFF; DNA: TGTGCCAGCAGCTTATCTCGCGGGGCGAGGAACACCGGGGAGCTGTTTTTT
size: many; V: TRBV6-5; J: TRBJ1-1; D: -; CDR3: CASSAGNTEAFF; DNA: TGTGCCAGCAGTGCTGGGAACACTGAAGCTTTCTTT
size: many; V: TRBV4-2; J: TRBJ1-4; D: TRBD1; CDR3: CASSQGTTGVNEKLFF; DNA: TGTGCCAGCAGCCAGGGGACGACAGGGGTAAATGAAAAACTGTTTTTT
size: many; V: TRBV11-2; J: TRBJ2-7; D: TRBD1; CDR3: CASSPTEYRGEQYF; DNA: TGTGCCAGCAGCCCGACGGAATACAGGGGCGAGCAGTACTTC
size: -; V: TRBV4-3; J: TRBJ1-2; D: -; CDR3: CASSQPAGRRKTYSYTF; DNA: TGCGCCAGCAGCCAGCCGGCAGGACGTCGAAAGACCTATAGCTACACCTTC
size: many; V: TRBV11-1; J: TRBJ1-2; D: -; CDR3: CASSKSFKAGKTYGYTF; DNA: TGTGCCAGCAGCAAAAGTTTTAAGGCTGGAAAGACCTATGGCTACACCTTC
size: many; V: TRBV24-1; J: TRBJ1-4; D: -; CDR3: CATRDTSQGKLFF; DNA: TGTGCCACCAGGGACACCTCCCAGGGAAAACTGTTTTTT
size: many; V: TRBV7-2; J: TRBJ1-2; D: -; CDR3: CASSSGGGTETSYGYTF; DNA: TGTGCCAGCAGCTCAGGAGGGGGGACCGAGACCTCCTATGGCTACACCTTC
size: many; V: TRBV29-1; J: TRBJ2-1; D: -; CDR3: CSVDKDEQFF; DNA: TGCAGCGTAGATAAGGATGAGCAGTTCTTC
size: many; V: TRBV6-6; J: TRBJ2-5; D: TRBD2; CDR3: CASSRPREGLETQYF; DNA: TGTGCCAGCAGTAGGCCTCGGGAGGGCCTGGAGACCCAGTACTTC
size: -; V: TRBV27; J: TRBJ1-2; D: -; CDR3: CASSSSRQNYGYTF; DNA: TGTGCCAGCAGCTCAAGCCGACAGAACTATGGCTACACCTTC
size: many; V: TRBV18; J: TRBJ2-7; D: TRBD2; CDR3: CASRRTSGTYEQYF; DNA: TGTGCCAGCCGGAGGACTAGCGGCACCTACGAGCAGTACTTC
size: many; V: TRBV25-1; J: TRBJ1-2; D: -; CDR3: CASSYRQELGKTYGYTF; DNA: TGTGCCAGCAGTTATCGGCAAGAACTGGGAAAGACCTATGGCTACACCTTC
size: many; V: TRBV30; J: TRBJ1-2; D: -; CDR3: CAWLNKRYRKTYGYTF; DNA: TGTGCCTGGCTAAACAAGCGTTATAGAAAGACCTATGGCTACACCTTC
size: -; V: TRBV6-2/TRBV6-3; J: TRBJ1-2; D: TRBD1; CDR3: CAGYGGPGQGTDGYTF; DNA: TGTGCCGGTTACGGGGGTCCGGGACAGGGAACGGATGGCTACACCTTC
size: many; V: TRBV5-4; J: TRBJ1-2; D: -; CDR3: CASDGPVPGKTYGYTF; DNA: TGTGCCAGCGATGGTCCCGTACCAGGAAAGACCTATGGCTACACCTTC
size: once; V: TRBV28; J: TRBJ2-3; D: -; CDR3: CASGLRVGGDTQYF; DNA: TGTGCCAGCGGTTTAAGGGTCGGAGGAGATACGCAGTATTTT
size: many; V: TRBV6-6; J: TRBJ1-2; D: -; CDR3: CASSISSGGRKTYGYTF; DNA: TGTGCCAGCAGTATAAGTTCAGGTGGGAGAAAGACCTATGGCTACACCTTC
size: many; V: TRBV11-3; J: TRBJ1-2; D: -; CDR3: CASSAQGDLGKTYGYTF; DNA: TGTGCCAGCAGCGCCCAGGGCGATCTCGGAAAGACCTATGGCTACACCTTC
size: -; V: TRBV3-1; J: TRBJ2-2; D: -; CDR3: CASSVNAPISGSTGELSF; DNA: TGTGCCAGCAGCGTCAATGCTCCCATTTCAGGCTCGACCGGGGAGCTGTCTTTT
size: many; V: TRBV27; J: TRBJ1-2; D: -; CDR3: CASSLKGRANYGYTF; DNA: TGTGCCAGCAGTTTGAAGGGGCGCGCCAACTATGGCTACACCTTC
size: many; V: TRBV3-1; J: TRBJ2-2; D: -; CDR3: CASSKECPISGLTGELFF; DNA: TGTGCCAGCAGCAAGGAGTGTCCCATTTCAGGCTTGACCGGGGAGCTGTTTTTT
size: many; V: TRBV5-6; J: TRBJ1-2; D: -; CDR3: CASSLAMGANYGYTF; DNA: TGTGCCAGCAGCTTGGCTATGGGTGCTAACTATGGCTACACCTTC